This is a list of T cell receptor beta chains from one sample in a study of CD8 T cells in ankylosing spondylitis. TCRdb recomputed calls from the 5' RACE reads with MiXCR, one row per CDR3 protein. The sample yields around 300,000 distinct CDR3 sequences, about 20% seen once. Sequencing was done on a sample of blood, either unsorted or a sorted T cell fraction (not recorded which). These receptors originate from a female donor with ankylosing spondylitis or in good health (not recorded which). CDR3s include the opening cysteine and the closing phenylalanine or tryptophan. The D gene is left open where the match is weak. Clone size, where shown, is once, few, many, or a class for clones that have expanded.

d_call: TRBD2
j_call: TRBJ2-1
v_call: TRBV29-1
clone_size: few
cdr3_nt: TGCAGCGTTGTGTCAGGACTAGCCATAAACAATGAGCAGTTCTTC
cdr3_aa: CSVVSGLAINNEQFF

d_call: TRBD2
j_call: TRBJ2-1
v_call: TRBV4-3
clone_size: few
cdr3_nt: TGCGCCAGCAGCCAAGGGGGTGGGAGGGACAATGAGCAGTTCTTC
cdr3_aa: CASSQGGGRDNEQFF

d_call: TRBD2
j_call: TRBJ2-5
v_call: TRBV18
clone_size: once
cdr3_nt: TGTGCCAGCTCATCCCGACTAGCGAGAATCCAAGAGACCCAGTACTTC
cdr3_aa: CASSSRLARIQETQYF

d_call: -
j_call: TRBJ2-5
v_call: TRBV12-3/TRBV12-4
clone_size: many
cdr3_nt: TGTGCCAGCAGTCCAACTTTGACGGGACAAGAGACCCAGTACTTC
cdr3_aa: CASSPTLTGQETQYF

d_call: -
j_call: TRBJ2-3
v_call: TRBV12-3/TRBV12-4
clone_size: few
cdr3_nt: TGTGCCAGCAGTTTCGAGGAAGGTGCAGATACGCAGTATTTT
cdr3_aa: CASSFEEGADTQYF

d_call: -
j_call: TRBJ2-1
v_call: TRBV28
clone_size: -
cdr3_nt: TGTGCCAGCAGCAATGGTGGCTCCTACAATGAGCAGTTCTTC
cdr3_aa: CASSNGGSYNEQFF

d_call: -
j_call: TRBJ1-1
v_call: TRBV11-2
clone_size: -
cdr3_nt: TGTGCCAGCAGGCTATCAGAGAACACTGAAGCTTTCTTT
cdr3_aa: CASRLSENTEAFF

d_call: -
j_call: TRBJ1-1
v_call: TRBV6-6
clone_size: -
cdr3_nt: TGTGCCAGCAGGGGGACGAGTGAAGCTTTCTTT
cdr3_aa: CASRGTSEAFF

d_call: TRBD2
j_call: TRBJ2-3
v_call: TRBV10-3
clone_size: many
cdr3_nt: TGTGCCATCAGTCTGACTAGCGACAACACAGATACGCAGTATTTT
cdr3_aa: CAISLTSDNTDTQYF

d_call: -
j_call: TRBJ1-4
v_call: TRBV7-9
clone_size: few
cdr3_nt: TGTGCCAGCAGCTTGCAAGAAAAACTGTTTTTT
cdr3_aa: CASSLQEKLFF

d_call: -
j_call: TRBJ2-1
v_call: TRBV10-3
clone_size: few
cdr3_nt: TGTGCCATCAGTGAGGCGAATGAGCAGTTCTTC
cdr3_aa: CAISEANEQFF

d_call: TRBD1
j_call: TRBJ2-2
v_call: TRBV24-1
clone_size: once
cdr3_nt: TGTGCCACCAGTGACTCCGGGACAGGGTTTAACACCGGGGAGCTGTTTTTT
cdr3_aa: CATSDSGTGFNTGELFF

d_call: -
j_call: TRBJ2-1
v_call: TRBV20-1
clone_size: many
cdr3_nt: TGCAGTGCCCACGGAGGGGGGTCAACCAGGGGCAATGAGCAGTTCTTC
cdr3_aa: CSAHGGGSTRGNEQFF

d_call: -
j_call: TRBJ1-3
v_call: TRBV6-5
clone_size: many
cdr3_nt: TGTGCCAGCAGTTACTCAGAGGACAAGGGACACACCATATATTTT
cdr3_aa: CASSYSEDKGHTIYF

d_call: -
j_call: TRBJ1-6
v_call: TRBV7-2
clone_size: few
cdr3_nt: TGTGCCAGCAGCAAGGGGGTTTTGCAAAATTCACCCCTCCACTTT
cdr3_aa: CASSKGVLQNSPLHF

d_call: TRBD1
j_call: TRBJ2-7
v_call: TRBV12-3/TRBV12-4
clone_size: many
cdr3_nt: TGTGCCAGCAGTCCCGGGACAGGGGACTACGAGCAGTACTTC
cdr3_aa: CASSPGTGDYEQYF

d_call: -
j_call: TRBJ2-2
v_call: TRBV7-2
clone_size: -
cdr3_nt: TGTGCCAGCAGCCAAGGAGGGACCCGTACCGGGGAGCTGTTTTTT
cdr3_aa: CASSQGGTRTGELFF

d_call: TRBD2
j_call: TRBJ2-1
v_call: TRBV20-1
clone_size: few
cdr3_nt: TGCAGTGCTGATCTAGCGGGCCTTTACAATGAGCAGTTCTTC
cdr3_aa: CSADLAGLYNEQFF

d_call: TRBD2
j_call: TRBJ2-3
v_call: TRBV10-3
clone_size: many
cdr3_nt: TGTGCCGGGGGGGGGATCACAGATACGCAGTATTTT
cdr3_aa: CAGGGITDTQYF

d_call: TRBD2
j_call: TRBJ2-2
v_call: TRBV7-7
clone_size: -
cdr3_nt: TGTGCTAGCAGCCCACTAGCGGGAGGAGGCGGGGAGCTGTTTTTT
cdr3_aa: CASSPLAGGGGELFF

d_call: -
j_call: TRBJ2-3
v_call: TRBV5-1
clone_size: few
cdr3_nt: TGCGCCAGCAGCCCTCAGGTCGGAGATACGCAGTATTTT
cdr3_aa: CASSPQVGDTQYF

d_call: TRBD1
j_call: TRBJ2-6
v_call: TRBV12-3/TRBV12-4
clone_size: few
cdr3_nt: TGTGCCAGCAGTTTAGAAAGACAGGGAATCGGGTCTGGGGCCAACGTCCTGACTTTC
cdr3_aa: CASSLERQGIGSGANVLTF

d_call: TRBD2
j_call: TRBJ2-1
v_call: TRBV4-3
clone_size: -
cdr3_nt: TGCGCCAGCAGCCAAGATGGGAGCGGGATTTACAATGAGCAGTTCTTC
cdr3_aa: CASSQDGSGIYNEQFF

d_call: -
j_call: TRBJ2-1
v_call: TRBV6-1
clone_size: few
cdr3_nt: TGTGCCAGCAGCCAAGCGGACAGTCTCAATGAGCAGTTCTTC
cdr3_aa: CASSQADSLNEQFF

d_call: TRBD1
j_call: TRBJ2-5
v_call: TRBV20-1
clone_size: -
cdr3_nt: TGCAGTGCTAAACAGGACAGGGATCGGACCCAGTACTTC
cdr3_aa: CSAKQDRDRTQYF

d_call: -
j_call: TRBJ2-4
v_call: TRBV20-1
clone_size: -
cdr3_nt: TGCAGTGCAACCGACAGAAACAAAAACATTCAGTACTTC
cdr3_aa: CSATDRNKNIQYF

d_call: -
j_call: TRBJ1-1
v_call: TRBV20-1
clone_size: -
cdr3_nt: TGCAGTGCCTGGGGCAGGGTTACTGAAGCTTTCTTT
cdr3_aa: CSAWGRVTEAFF

d_call: TRBD1
j_call: TRBJ2-2
v_call: TRBV12-3/TRBV12-4
clone_size: once
cdr3_nt: TGTGCCAGCAAACGAAAGGGTCAGGGGGACACCGGGGAGCTGTTTTTT
cdr3_aa: CASKRKGQGDTGELFF

d_call: TRBD1
j_call: TRBJ1-4
v_call: TRBV20-1
clone_size: -
cdr3_nt: TGCAGTGCTGGACGAACAGGGGGTCGGGAAAAACTGTTTTTT
cdr3_aa: CSAGRTGGREKLFF

d_call: -
j_call: TRBJ2-2
v_call: TRBV12-3/TRBV12-4
clone_size: many
cdr3_nt: TGTGCCAGCAGTTTGCAGGGGAACACCGGGGAGCTGTTTTTT
cdr3_aa: CASSLQGNTGELFF

d_call: -
j_call: TRBJ1-1
v_call: TRBV7-6
clone_size: few
cdr3_nt: TGTGCCAGCAGCCGCAGGGGAACTGAAGCTTTCTTT
cdr3_aa: CASSRRGTEAFF

d_call: TRBD2
j_call: TRBJ2-3
v_call: TRBV7-3
clone_size: few
cdr3_nt: TGTGCCAGCAGCTTAACGGCAGCTAGCGGGACCCCCGATACGCAGTATTTT
cdr3_aa: CASSLTAASGTPDTQYF

d_call: -
j_call: TRBJ1-4
v_call: TRBV29-1
clone_size: few
cdr3_nt: TGCAGCGCGAGTAGGTTTAATGAAAAACTGTTTTTT
cdr3_aa: CSASRFNEKLFF

d_call: TRBD2
j_call: TRBJ2-5
v_call: TRBV20-1
clone_size: -
cdr3_nt: TGCAGTGCCGGGGATTCAGCGGGGATACAAGAGACCCAGTACTTC
cdr3_aa: CSAGDSAGIQETQYF

d_call: TRBD1
j_call: TRBJ2-5
v_call: TRBV29-1
clone_size: -
cdr3_nt: TGCAGCGTAGGGACAGGGAGGGAGACCCAGTACTTC
cdr3_aa: CSVGTGRETQYF

d_call: -
j_call: TRBJ2-5
v_call: TRBV7-8
clone_size: -
cdr3_nt: TGTGCCAGCAGCTCCGCCCCGGGGGTCGGGCGGGAGACCCAGTACTTC
cdr3_aa: CASSSAPGVGRETQYF

d_call: -
j_call: TRBJ2-1
v_call: TRBV20-1
clone_size: few
cdr3_nt: TGCAGTGCTAGAGTAGACAGCTACAATGAGCAGTTCTTC
cdr3_aa: CSARVDSYNEQFF

d_call: -
j_call: TRBJ1-6
v_call: TRBV2
clone_size: few
cdr3_nt: TGTGCCAGCAGTCGGGCAGGGTTCGATAATTCACCCCTCCACTTT
cdr3_aa: CASSRAGFDNSPLHF

d_call: TRBD1
j_call: TRBJ2-3
v_call: TRBV4-3
clone_size: -
cdr3_nt: TGCGCCAGCAGCCAGGACCGGGACAGAATTACAGATACGCAGTATTTT
cdr3_aa: CASSQDRDRITDTQYF

d_call: -
j_call: TRBJ2-4
v_call: TRBV20-1
clone_size: few
cdr3_nt: TGCAGTGCTAGCAGCGACAGGGAGGGCGAGAACATTCAGTACTTC
cdr3_aa: CSASSDREGENIQYF

d_call: -
j_call: TRBJ1-6
v_call: TRBV6-5
clone_size: -
cdr3_nt: TGTGCCAGCAGTTATTTGTCAGGGGCTGGATCACCCCTCCACTTT
cdr3_aa: CASSYLSGAGSPLHF

d_call: -
j_call: TRBJ2-2
v_call: TRBV7-8
clone_size: -
cdr3_nt: TGTGCCAGCAGCCGGACGGGTAGCGGAGTTAACACCGGGGAGCTGTTTTTT
cdr3_aa: CASSRTGSGVNTGELFF

d_call: -
j_call: TRBJ2-1
v_call: TRBV29-1
clone_size: few
cdr3_nt: TGCAGCGTTGGGCGGCGCGGCTCCTACAATGAGCAGTTCTTC
cdr3_aa: CSVGRRGSYNEQFF

d_call: TRBD1
j_call: TRBJ1-6
v_call: TRBV6-1
clone_size: few
cdr3_nt: TGTGCCAGCAGGACGACAGGGGGAGGATCACCCCTCCACTTT
cdr3_aa: CASRTTGGGSPLHF

d_call: TRBD2
j_call: TRBJ2-1
v_call: TRBV28
clone_size: few
cdr3_nt: TGTGCCACCACCCATGGCGGCGGGAGATCTCGGAATGAGCAGTTCTTC
cdr3_aa: CATTHGGGRSRNEQFF

d_call: TRBD2
j_call: TRBJ2-5
v_call: TRBV11-2
clone_size: few
cdr3_nt: TGTGCCAGCAGCTTAGATCTGCGGGAGGGTTTGGAGACCCAGTACTTC
cdr3_aa: CASSLDLREGLETQYF

d_call: TRBD1
j_call: TRBJ2-3
v_call: TRBV5-5
clone_size: few
cdr3_nt: TGTGCCAGCAGACTACAGGGGGTTACAGATACGCAGTATTTT
cdr3_aa: CASRLQGVTDTQYF

d_call: TRBD2
j_call: TRBJ2-3
v_call: TRBV15
clone_size: -
cdr3_nt: TGTGCCACCAGCAGAGACCGGGGCGGGAGGTTGGCAGATACGCAGTATTTT
cdr3_aa: CATSRDRGGRLADTQYF

d_call: -
j_call: TRBJ2-7
v_call: TRBV2
clone_size: -
cdr3_nt: TGTGCCAGCAGATTGACTTTATACGAGCAGTACTTC
cdr3_aa: CASRLTLYEQYF

d_call: TRBD2
j_call: TRBJ2-5
v_call: TRBV9
clone_size: -
cdr3_nt: TGTGCCAGCAGCGGCGTTAGCCTAGCGGGAGTTGAGACCCAGTACTTC
cdr3_aa: CASSGVSLAGVETQYF